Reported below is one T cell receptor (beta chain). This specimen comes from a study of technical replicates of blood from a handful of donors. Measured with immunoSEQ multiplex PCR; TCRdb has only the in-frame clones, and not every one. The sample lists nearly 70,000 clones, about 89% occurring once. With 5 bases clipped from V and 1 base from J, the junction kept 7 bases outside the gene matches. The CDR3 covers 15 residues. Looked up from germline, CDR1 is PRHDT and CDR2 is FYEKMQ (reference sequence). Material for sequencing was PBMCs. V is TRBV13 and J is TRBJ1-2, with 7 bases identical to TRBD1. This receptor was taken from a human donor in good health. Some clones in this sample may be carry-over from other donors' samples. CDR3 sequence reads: CASSSRDRVNYGYTF. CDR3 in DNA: TGTGCCAGCAGCAGTAGGGACAGAGTTAACTATGGCTACACCTTC.